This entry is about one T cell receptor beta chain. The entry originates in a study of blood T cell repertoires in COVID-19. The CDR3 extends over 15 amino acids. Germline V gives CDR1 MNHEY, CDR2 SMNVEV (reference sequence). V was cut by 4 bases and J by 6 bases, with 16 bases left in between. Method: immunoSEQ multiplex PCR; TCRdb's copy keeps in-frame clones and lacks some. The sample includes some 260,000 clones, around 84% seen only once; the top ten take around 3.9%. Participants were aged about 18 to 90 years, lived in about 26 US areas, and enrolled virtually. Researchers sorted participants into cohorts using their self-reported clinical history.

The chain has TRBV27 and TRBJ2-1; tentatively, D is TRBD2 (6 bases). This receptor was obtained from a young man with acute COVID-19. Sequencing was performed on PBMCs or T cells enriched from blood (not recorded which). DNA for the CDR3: TGTGCCAGCAGTTCGCCGGGGGTGTTAGCCAATGAGCAGTTCTTC. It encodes CASSSPGVLANEQFF.